The source of this T cell receptor beta chain is a study of CD8+ T cells in alopecia areata. V gave up 6 bases and J gave up 5 bases; unmatched junction bases: 10. In germline, CDR1 is SNHLY, CDR2 FYNNEI. This CDR3 comprises 15 residues. Extracted RNA was reverse transcribed into cDNA, the sequencing template. Generated by immunoSEQ multiplex PCR, the TCRdb table keeps only in-frame clones and is missing some. The table lists 150,000 to 200,000 clones, approximately 57% of them singletons. The treatment is: oral pan-JAK inhibitor, 5-10 mg twice daily. Sequencing was performed on CD4+ T cells sorted from blood, taken at week 24, from a patient treated with tofacitinib. The rearrangement uses TRBV2 and TRBJ2-7, with 10 bases aligning to TRBD1. This TCR was recovered from a human donor with alopecia areata. The CDR3 DNA follows: TGTGCCAGCAGAATGGGTTCGGACAGGGGGAACGAGCAGTACTTC. Translation: CASRMGSDRGNEQYF.